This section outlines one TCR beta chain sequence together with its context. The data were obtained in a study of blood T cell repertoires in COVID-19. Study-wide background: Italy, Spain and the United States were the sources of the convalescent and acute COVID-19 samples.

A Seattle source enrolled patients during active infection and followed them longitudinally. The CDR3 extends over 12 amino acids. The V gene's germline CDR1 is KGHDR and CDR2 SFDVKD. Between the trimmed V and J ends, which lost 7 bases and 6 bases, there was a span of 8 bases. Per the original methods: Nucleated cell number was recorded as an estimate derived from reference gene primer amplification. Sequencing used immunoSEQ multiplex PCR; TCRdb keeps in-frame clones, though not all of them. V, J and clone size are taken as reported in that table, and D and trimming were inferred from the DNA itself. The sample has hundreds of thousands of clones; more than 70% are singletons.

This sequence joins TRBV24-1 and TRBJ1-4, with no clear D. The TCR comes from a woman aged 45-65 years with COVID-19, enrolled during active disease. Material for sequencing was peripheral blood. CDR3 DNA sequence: TGTGCCACCAGGGGCTGGGATGAAAAACTGTTTTTT. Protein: CATRGWDEKLFF.